The rows below give T cell receptor beta chains drawn from one sample of a study of blood T cell repertoires in COVID-19. Measured with immunoSEQ multiplex PCR; TCRdb has only the in-frame clones, and not every one. The sample records 200,000 to 250,000 clones, less than 85% being singletons. Sequenced input: PBMCs or T cells enriched from blood (not recorded which). Receptor source: a man between 60 and 75 years old who had recovered from COVID-19. Both conserved end residues are part of each CDR3. A D gene is named only where the DNA matches it firmly. Size is omitted from some rows. Given values are once, few, many or a class for expanded clones.

v_gene	j_gene	abundance	d_gene	CDR3nt	CDR3aa
TRBV13	TRBJ2-2	.	.	TGTGCCAGCAGCCTAAAGACTAGTGACACCGGGGAGCTGTTTTTT	CASSLKTSDTGELFF
TRBV7-2	TRBJ1-6	.	TRBD1	TGTGCCAGCAGCTTAGCGCCAGGGGGCTTTTCACCCCTCCACTTT	CASSLAPGGFSPLHF
TRBV7-9	TRBJ2-5	.	TRBD1	TGTGCCAGCAGCTTAGTGGGACAGAGCCAAGAGACCCAGTACTTC	CASSLVGQSQETQYF
TRBV12-5	TRBJ1-1	.	.	TGTGCCCAAGTGGAGGGGACTGAAGCTTTCTTT	CAQVEGTEAFF
TRBV11-2	TRBJ2-3	.	.	TGTGCCAGCAGCCCCCGCCCGGGCACAGATACGCAGTATTTT	CASSPRPGTDTQYF
TRBV28	TRBJ2-7	.	.	TGTGCCAGCGGGTACCAGGGAAAAGCCTACGAGCAGTACTTC	CASGYQGKAYEQYF
TRBV5-1	TRBJ1-1	.	TRBD1	TGCGCCAGCAGCTTGGCGGTCCCCGACAGGGGAACTGAAGCTTTCTTT	CASSLAVPDRGTEAFF
TRBV6-2/TRBV6-3	TRBJ1-1	.	.	TGTGCCAGCAGTTACTCGACTTGGCAGACGAACACTGAAGCTTTCTTT	CASSYSTWQTNTEAFF
TRBV3-1/TRBV3-2	TRBJ1-1	.	.	TGTGCCAGCAGCCTCCTCTCTACTGAAGCTTTCTTT	CASSLLSTEAFF
TRBV19	TRBJ1-1	once	TRBD1	TGTGCCAGTAAGGGACAGCTGAACACTGAAGCTTTCTTT	CASKGQLNTEAFF
TRBV6-2/TRBV6-3	TRBJ1-5	.	.	TGTGCCAGCATCCCAGCCGGGGAGGGACCCCAGCCCCAGCATTTT	CASIPAGEGPQPQHF
TRBV9	TRBJ2-5	.	.	TGTGCCAGCAGCGTAGCCCCGGGACAACAAGAGACCCAGTACTTC	CASSVAPGQQETQYF
TRBV15	TRBJ1-4	.	.	TGTGCCACCAGCATCCCGGCGGATGAAAAACTGTTTTTT	CATSIPADEKLFF
TRBV3-1/TRBV3-2	TRBJ1-1	once	.	TGTGCCAGCAGCCTTTATATCTCTGCTATGAACACTGAAGCTTTCTTT	CASSLYISAMNTEAFF
TRBV21-1	TRBJ1-1	few	.	TGTGCCAGCACCAGGGACAGGCCCACCCCGAGGACTGAAGCTTTCTTT	CASTRDRPTPRTEAFF
TRBV20-1	TRBJ2-6	once	TRBD1	TGCAGTGCTAGTGATAGGGGGCCGACCAGCTCTGGGGCCAACGTCCTGACTTTC	CSASDRGPTSSGANVLTF
TRBV19	TRBJ1-1	.	.	TGTGCCAGTAGTACCACGGGACACGGGGACACTGAAGCTTTCTTT	CASSTTGHGDTEAFF
TRBV14	TRBJ2-5	.	.	TGTGCCAGCAGCCAAGGGACTGGACAAGAGACCCAGTACTTC	CASSQGTGQETQYF
TRBV5-5	TRBJ1-1	.	.	TGTGCCAGCAGCCGGGAGGGGTTGAACACTGAAGCTTTCTTT	CASSREGLNTEAFF
TRBV2	TRBJ1-1	.	TRBD1	TGTGCCAGCAGGGTTACAGGGGCGGGCACTGAAGCTTTCTTT	CASRVTGAGTEAFF
TRBV19	TRBJ1-2	.	.	TGTGCCAGTAGTATTGGGGGGATCGATGGCTACACCTTC	CASSIGGIDGYTF
TRBV19	TRBJ2-5	once	TRBD1	TGTGCCAGTAGTATAGATGAGACAGGGCGAGAGACCCAGTACTTC	CASSIDETGRETQYF
TRBV7-7	TRBJ2-7	.	.	TGTGCTAGCAGCCCCAGCCCTACAGGGCACGAGCAGTACTTC	CASSPSPTGHEQYF
TRBV6-4	TRBJ1-6	.	.	TGTGCCAGCAGTGACCGTAGAAGCTCCTATAATTCACCCCTCCACTTT	CASSDRRSSYNSPLHF
TRBV18	TRBJ2-1	.	.	TGTGCCAGCTCACCCCCCCCCAACAATGAGCAGTTCTTC	CASSPPPNNEQFF
TRBV7-8	TRBJ2-2	.	TRBD2	TGTGCCAGCAGCTTGACTAGCGAGGACACCGGGGAGCTGTTTTTT	CASSLTSEDTGELFF
TRBV19	TRBJ1-1	.	.	TGTGCCAGTAGCGCACCCCACTTGGGGGCTCACACTGAAGCTTTCTTT	CASSAPHLGAHTEAFF
TRBV3-1/TRBV3-2	TRBJ2-1	.	.	TGTGCCAGCAGCCAACCGGGGGACAATGAGCAGTTCTTC	CASSQPGDNEQFF
TRBV9	TRBJ2-1	once	.	TGTGCCAGCAGCGTATCCGGCGGAAGCTCCTACAATGAGCAGTTCTTC	CASSVSGGSSYNEQFF
TRBV6-1	TRBJ2-7	few	.	TGTGCCAGCAGCCCCCAGGGCTACGAGCAGTACTTC	CASSPQGYEQYF
TRBV11-2	TRBJ1-2	.	.	TGTGCCAGCAGCGAAGAACAGGTTGGGTACACCTTC	CASSEEQVGYTF
TRBV19	TRBJ1-6	.	.	TGTGCCAGTAGTCGCCCGCGAACCGATTCACCCCTCCACTTT	CASSRPRTDSPLHF
TRBV11-2	TRBJ2-1	.	TRBD1	TGTGCCAGCAGCGAGGACAGGGGGCGCGTACCGTACAATGAGCAGTTCTTC	CASSEDRGRVPYNEQFF
TRBV6-5	TRBJ2-5	.	.	TGTGCCAGCAGCCTCAGGGGCGGGGGAGAGACCCAGTACTTC	CASSLRGGGETQYF
TRBV4-3	TRBJ1-2	once	TRBD1	TGCGCCAGCAGCCAAGACAGGGGGTCTAGTGGCTACACCTTC	CASSQDRGSSGYTF
TRBV4-2	TRBJ1-5	.	.	TGTGCCAGCAGCCAAACGGGTTATAGCAATCAGCCCCAGCATTTT	CASSQTGYSNQPQHF
TRBV19	TRBJ1-1	.	TRBD1	TGTGCCAGTAGTATTTCGACGGGACAGGGTAGAAGGACTGAAGCTTTCTTT	CASSISTGQGRRTEAFF
TRBV6-5	TRBJ1-1	.	.	TGTGCCAGCAGAAGGACCCGGGGGGAGAACACTGAAGCTTTCTTT	CASRRTRGENTEAFF
TRBV6-2/TRBV6-3	TRBJ2-1	.	TRBD2	TGTGCCAGCAGCCCTAGCGGGGGGGCCAGCTCCTACAATGAGCAGTTCTTC	CASSPSGGASSYNEQFF
TRBV11-1	TRBJ2-3	once	TRBD2	TGTGCCAGCAGCTCGGTTCAGGGACTAACAACAGATACGCAGTATTTT	CASSSVQGLTTDTQYF
TRBV20-1	TRBJ2-1	.	TRBD1	TGCAGTGCTAGTGACGACAGGGCTGGCCTCAATGAGCAGTTCTTC	CSASDDRAGLNEQFF
TRBV7-9	TRBJ2-1	.	TRBD2	TGTGCCAGCAGCCTACTAGCGGGGGGGCTCAGTGAGCAGTTCTTC	CASSLLAGGLSEQFF
TRBV27	TRBJ1-4	.	TRBD1	TGTGCCAGCAGTCCCCACAGGGGAGATGCAACTAATGAAAAACTGTTTTTT	CASSPHRGDATNEKLFF
TRBV4-2	TRBJ1-2	few	.	TGTGCCAGCAGCCAAGCTCAGGGACAAGGTGGTTATGGCTACACCTTC	CASSQAQGQGGYGYTF
TRBV3-1/TRBV3-2	TRBJ1-2	.	.	TGTGCCAGCAGCCCGACTTCGGACAGAATCTATGGCTACACCTTC	CASSPTSDRIYGYTF